These T cell receptor beta chains were read from a single sample in a study of blood T cell repertoires in COVID-19. TCRdb's table, derived via immunoSEQ multiplex PCR, lists solely in-frame clones and lacks some. Of fewer than 80,000 clones in the sample, about nine tenths are singletons; the top ten hold 5.5% to 6.5%. The sequenced sample was peripheral blood. These receptors were collected from a human donor in a cohort sampled during active COVID-19. The CDR3 runs from the conserved cysteine through the conserved F or W. A D gene is named only where the DNA matches it firmly. The size field is filled for only some rows; it gives once, few, many or a size class.

D | J | V | size | CDR3 | DNA
- | TRBJ2-1 | TRBV29-1 | once | CIVGSGGINEQFF | TGCATCGTGGGTAGCGGCGGAATCAATGAGCAGTTCTTC
- | TRBJ1-1 | TRBV19 | - | CASNPWSSGQNTEAFF | TGTGCCAGTAATCCCTGGAGCTCTGGACAGAACACTGAAGCTTTCTTT
TRBD2 | TRBJ2-5 | TRBV7-7 | - | CASSLSGGAKETQYF | TGTGCTAGCAGCTTGAGCGGGGGGGCCAAAGAGACCCAGTACTTC
- | TRBJ1-2 | TRBV6-5 | - | CASRTSGGIYGYTF | TGTGCCAGCAGAACCTCCGGAGGGATCTATGGCTACACCTTC
- | TRBJ1-1 | TRBV3-1/TRBV3-2 | - | CASSQGSRGLGEAFF | TGTGCCAGCAGCCAAGGCTCGCGGGGGCTGGGTGAAGCTTTCTTT
- | TRBJ2-2 | TRBV10-3 | - | CAIRPAGTNTGELFF | TGTGCCATCAGACCAGCCGGGACTAACACCGGGGAGCTGTTTTTT
TRBD1 | TRBJ1-1 | TRBV6-2/TRBV6-3 | - | CASSSTGERGEAFF | TGTGCCAGCAGTTCCACAGGGGAGAGGGGTGAAGCTTTCTTT
- | TRBJ2-5 | TRBV18 | - | CASSPGSETQYF | TGTGCCAGCTCACCAGGCAGTGAGACCCAGTACTTC
- | TRBJ1-2 | TRBV19 | - | CASSISPGVDYGYTF | TGTGCCAGTAGTATAAGCCCAGGGGTTGACTATGGCTACACCTTC
- | TRBJ1-1 | TRBV5-8 | - | CASSFIRENTEAFF | TGTGCCAGCAGCTTTATCAGGGAGAACACTGAAGCTTTCTTT
- | TRBJ1-6 | TRBV30 | - | CAWSGGAGIWSPLHF | TGTGCCTGGAGTGGCGGGGCAGGGATATGGTCACCCCTCCACTTT
- | TRBJ2-7 | TRBV5-1 | - | CASREGAYEQYF | TGCGCCAGCAGGGAGGGGGCATACGAGCAGTACTTC
- | TRBJ1-4 | TRBV27 | - | CASSFRYNEKLFF | TGTGCCAGCAGTTTCCGCTATAATGAAAAACTGTTTTTT
- | TRBJ1-2 | TRBV4-1 | - | CASSQDPGGYTF | TGCGCCAGCAGCCAAGATCCGGGTGGCTACACCTTC
TRBD1 | TRBJ1-2 | TRBV19 | once | CASTLRGQGAYGYTF | TGTGCCAGTACCCTCCGAGGACAGGGGGCCTATGGCTACACCTTC
TRBD2 | TRBJ2-1 | TRBV4-2 | - | CASSQDGGLAADEQFF | TGTGCCAGCAGCCAAGACGGAGGCCTAGCGGCCGATGAGCAGTTCTTC
TRBD1 | TRBJ1-2 | TRBV12-5 | - | CASGNWDRTNYGYTF | TGTGCTAGTGGTAACTGGGACAGGACTAACTATGGCTACACCTTC
TRBD2 | TRBJ2-1 | TRBV7-2 | - | CASSSRGLAGSGEQFF | TGTGCCAGCAGCTCACGGGGACTAGCGGGAAGCGGTGAGCAGTTCTTC
- | TRBJ2-1 | TRBV7-2 | - | CASSPDSAYNEQFF | TGTGCCAGCAGCCCGGACTCGGCCTACAATGAGCAGTTCTTC
- | TRBJ1-5 | TRBV7-9 | - | CASSSQGDQPQHF | TGTGCCAGCAGCTCACAGGGCGACCAGCCCCAGCATTTT
TRBD1 | TRBJ2-7 | TRBV4-2 | - | CASSQDGTAGYEQYF | TGTGCCAGCAGCCAAGACGGGACAGCTGGCTACGAGCAGTACTTC
- | TRBJ2-7 | TRBV5-6 | few | CASSFQVRVYEQYF | TGTGCCAGCAGCTTTCAGGTACGAGTTTACGAGCAGTACTTC